The TCR beta chain described here comes from a study of T cells in Graves' hyperthyroidism and ophthalmopathy. Study conclusions and caveats: Separating ophthalmopathy from stable hyperthyroidism was achieved by a 13 V-J model. In the blood, most expanded thyroid clonotypes above 0.001 appeared as well.

This clonotype was seen at least ten times. Its antigen is still unknown. Authors of the study amplified TCR beta CDR3 regions from RNA transcripts. When the TCR CDR3 underwent first-round RT-PCR, the HTBI primer set was used. Each CDR3 protein gets one entry after TCRdb re-called the multiplex PCR reads with MiXCR. The sample holds approximately 400,000 distinct CDR3 sequences, approximately 15% seen once. The CDR3 loop spans 11 amino acids. Germline loops: CDR1 DFQATT, CDR2 SNEGSKA (reference sequence). The ends were cut back, 3 bases at V and 4 bases at J, with 6 bases in the middle. The sample was blood. The chain has TRBV20-1 and TRBJ1-2; D call uncertain. The source of this sequence is a woman aged 25 to 45 with Graves' ophthalmopathy. CDR3 amino acids: CSASSGYGYTF. CDR3 in DNA: TGCAGTGCTAGTAGTGGCTATGGCTACACCTTC.